Listed below are T cell receptor beta chains from one sample, sequenced in a study of PD-1 blockade in classical Hodgkin lymphoma. Libraries were prepared by immunoSEQ multiplex PCR; TCRdb keeps only in-frame clonotypes and omits some of them. The sample carries roughly 64,000 clones, 91% recorded once. The material sequenced was peripheral blood mononuclear cells (PBMCs), taken before the fourth cycle of nivolumab. Source of these receptors: a human donor with classical Hodgkin lymphoma. The CDR3 runs from the conserved cysteine through the conserved F or W. A D gene is named only where the DNA matches it firmly. Size is stated for part of the rows, as once, few or many counts, or as a class when the clone is expanded.

j_call d_call clone_size v_call cdr3_length cdr3_aa cdr3_nt
TRBJ2-2 NA NA TRBV5-1 15 CASSPSTRGTGELFF TGCGCCAGCAGCCCTAGTACCAGGGGCACCGGGGAGCTGTTTTTT
TRBJ2-7 TRBD1 NA TRBV19 17 CASSVTGASPVSYEQYF TGTGCCAGTAGTGTGACAGGGGCCTCCCCCGTCTCCTACGAGCAGTACTTC
TRBJ1-6 TRBD1 NA TRBV12-5 15 CASGLSGQERSPLHF TGTGCTAGTGGTTTGTCGGGACAGGAGCGATCACCCCTCCACTTT
TRBJ1-2 TRBD1 NA TRBV6-4 14 CASKGRGRGDGYTF TGTGCCAGCAAGGGCAGGGGGCGCGGGGATGGCTACACCTTC
TRBJ1-2 TRBD1 NA TRBV7-9 14 CASSRRDRGFGYTF TGTGCCAGCAGCCGCCGGGACAGGGGTTTTGGCTACACCTTC
TRBJ2-1 NA NA TRBV6-6 16 CASSYHTGTGYNEQFF TGTGCCAGCAGTTACCACACCGGGACGGGCTACAATGAGCAGTTCTTC
TRBJ2-1 TRBD2 NA TRBV13 14 CASSLGRGGNEQFF TGTGCCAGCAGCTTGGGACGGGGGGGCAATGAGCAGTTCTTC
TRBJ1-2 NA NA TRBV19 16 CASSRASGFQNYGYTF TGTGCCAGTAGTAGGGCCTCGGGGTTTCAGAACTATGGCTACACCTTC
TRBJ2-7 TRBD1 few TRBV13 15 CASSLEGQGHHEQYF TGTGCCAGCAGCTTAGAGGGACAGGGCCACCACGAGCAGTACTTC
TRBJ2-1 TRBD2 NA TRBV18 15 CASSDKRGHGHEQFF TGTGCCAGCTCAGATAAGCGGGGCCATGGCCATGAGCAGTTCTTC
TRBJ1-5 TRBD1 once TRBV7-8 16 CASSLGLTGAGQPQHF TGTGCCAGCAGCTTAGGTCTTACAGGGGCAGGCCAGCCCCAGCATTTT
TRBJ1-2 TRBD1 NA TRBV7-6 16 CASSLVRDSGVYGYTF TGTGCCAGCAGCTTAGTACGGGACAGCGGAGTCTATGGCTACACCTTC
TRBJ2-5 NA NA TRBV5-1 12 CASHLEEETQYF TGCGCCAGCCATCTAGAGGAAGAGACCCAGTACTTC
TRBJ1-3 NA NA TRBV7-6 13 CASSSRSGNTIYF TGTGCCAGCAGCTCTCGCTCTGGAAACACCATATATTTT
TRBJ1-3 NA few TRBV18 15 CASSPAGSAGNTIYF TGTGCCAGCTCACCGGCAGGGAGCGCTGGAAACACCATATATTTT
TRBJ1-6 NA NA TRBV10-1 13 CASFRSIDSPLHF TGCGCCAGCTTCCGGTCTATTGATTCGCCCCTCCACTTT
TRBJ2-3 TRBD2 NA TRBV6-1 15 CASSRLAGGTDTQYF TGTGCCAGCAGCAGACTAGCGGGGGGGACAGATACGCAGTATTTT
TRBJ1-2 NA NA TRBV6-5 13 CASSYGQSFGYTF TGTGCCAGCAGTTACGGCCAATCCTTTGGCTACACCTTC
TRBJ2-5 NA NA TRBV2 12 CASSVRGGGQHF TGTGCCAGCAGTGTGAGGGGCGGGGGCCAACACTTC
TRBJ1-5 NA NA TRBV10-1 13 CASSQHSNQPQHF TGCGCCAGCAGTCAGCATAGCAATCAGCCCCAGCATTTT
TRBJ1-1 TRBD1 NA TRBV5-1 15 CASSLTGAQNTEAFF TGCGCCAGCAGCTTGACAGGGGCGCAGAACACTGAAGCTTTCTTT
TRBJ1-1 TRBD1 NA TRBV7-8 15 CASSPKDRVGTEAFF TGTGCCAGCAGCCCGAAGGACAGGGTTGGGACTGAAGCTTTCTTT
TRBJ1-2 NA few TRBV19 15 CASSIAITGRAGYTF TGTGCCAGTAGTATCGCCATTACAGGCCGGGCTGGCTACACCTTC
TRBJ2-7 TRBD1 NA TRBV4-1 13 CASSHPGQYEQYF TGCGCCAGCAGCCACCCGGGACAGTACGAGCAGTACTTC
TRBJ1-2 TRBD1 NA TRBV4-2 15 CASSPETGGVYGYTF TGTGCCAGCAGCCCAGAGACAGGGGGTGTGTATGGCTACACCTTC
TRBJ1-2 NA NA TRBV30 11 CARGVAYGYTF TGTGCCCGAGGGGTGGCCTATGGCTACACCTTC